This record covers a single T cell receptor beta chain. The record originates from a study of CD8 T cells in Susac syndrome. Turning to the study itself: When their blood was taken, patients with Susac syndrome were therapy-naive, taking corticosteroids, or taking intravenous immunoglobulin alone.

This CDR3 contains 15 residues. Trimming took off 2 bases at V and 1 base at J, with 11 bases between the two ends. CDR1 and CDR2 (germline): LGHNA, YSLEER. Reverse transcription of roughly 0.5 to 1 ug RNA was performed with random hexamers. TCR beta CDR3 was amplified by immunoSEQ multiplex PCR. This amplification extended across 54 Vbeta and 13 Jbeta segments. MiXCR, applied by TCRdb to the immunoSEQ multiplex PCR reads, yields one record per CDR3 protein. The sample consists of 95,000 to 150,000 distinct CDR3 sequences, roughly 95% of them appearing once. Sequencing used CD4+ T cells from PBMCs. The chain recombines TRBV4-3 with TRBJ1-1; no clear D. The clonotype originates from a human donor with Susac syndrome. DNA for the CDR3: TGCGCCAGCAGCCAATCGGTCAGACAGAACACTGAAGCTTTCTTT. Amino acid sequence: CASSQSVRQNTEAFF.